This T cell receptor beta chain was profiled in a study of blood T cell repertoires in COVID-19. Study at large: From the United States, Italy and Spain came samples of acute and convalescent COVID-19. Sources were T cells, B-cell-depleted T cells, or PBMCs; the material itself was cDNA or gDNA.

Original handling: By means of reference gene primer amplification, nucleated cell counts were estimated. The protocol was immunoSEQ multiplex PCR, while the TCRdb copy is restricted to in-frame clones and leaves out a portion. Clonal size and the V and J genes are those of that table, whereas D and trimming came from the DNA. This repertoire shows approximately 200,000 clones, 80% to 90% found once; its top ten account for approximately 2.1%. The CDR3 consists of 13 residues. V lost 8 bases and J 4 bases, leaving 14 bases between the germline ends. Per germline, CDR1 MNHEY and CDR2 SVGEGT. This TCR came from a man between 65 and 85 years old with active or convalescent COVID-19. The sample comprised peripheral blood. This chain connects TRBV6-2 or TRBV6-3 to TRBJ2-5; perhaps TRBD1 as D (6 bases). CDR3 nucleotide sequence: TGTGCCAGCGGTTCCAGAGGGGGAGAGACCCAGTACTTC. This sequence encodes CASGSRGGETQYF.